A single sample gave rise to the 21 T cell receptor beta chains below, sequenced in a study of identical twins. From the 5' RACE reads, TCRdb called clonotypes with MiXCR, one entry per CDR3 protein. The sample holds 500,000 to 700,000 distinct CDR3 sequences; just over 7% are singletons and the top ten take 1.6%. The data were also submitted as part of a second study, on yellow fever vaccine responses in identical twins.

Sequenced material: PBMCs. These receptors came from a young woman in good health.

The chain's CDR3 is CASRGTSSPDTQYF. The CDR3, as DNA: TGCGCCAGCAGGGGGACTAGCTCCCCAGATACGCAGTATTTT. The chain has TRBV5-1 and TRBJ2-3; 9 bases match TRBD2. The V segment lost 5 bases and the J segment 4 bases; nucleotides outside the gene matches: 5. The CDR3 is 14 residues long. In germline, CDR1 is SGHRS, CDR2 YFSETQ.

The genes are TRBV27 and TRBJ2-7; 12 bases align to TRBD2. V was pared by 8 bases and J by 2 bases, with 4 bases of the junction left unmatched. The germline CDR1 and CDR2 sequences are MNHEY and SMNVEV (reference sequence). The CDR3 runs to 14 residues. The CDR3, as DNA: TGTGCCAGCGGGTCTAGCGGGAGGGCCTACGAGCAGTACTTC. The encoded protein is CASGSSGRAYEQYF.

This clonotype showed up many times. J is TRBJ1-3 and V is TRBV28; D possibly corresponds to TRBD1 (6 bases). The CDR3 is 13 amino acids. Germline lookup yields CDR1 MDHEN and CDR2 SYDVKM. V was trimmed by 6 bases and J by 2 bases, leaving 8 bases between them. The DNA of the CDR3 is TGTGCCAGCAGAAGACAGGCTGGAAACACCATATATTTT. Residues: CASRRQAGNTIYF. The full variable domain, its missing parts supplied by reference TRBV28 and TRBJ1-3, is DVKVTQSSRYLVKRTGEKVFLECVQDMDHENMFWYRQDPGLGLRLIYFSYDVKMKEKGDIPEGYSVSREKKERFSLILESASTNQTSMYLCASRRQAGNTIYFGEGSWLTVV.

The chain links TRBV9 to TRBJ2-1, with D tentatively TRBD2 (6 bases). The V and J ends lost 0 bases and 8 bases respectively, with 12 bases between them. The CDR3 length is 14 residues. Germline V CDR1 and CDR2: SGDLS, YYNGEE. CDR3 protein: CASSVVAGGDEQFF. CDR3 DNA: TGTGCCAGCAGCGTAGTGGCCGGAGGGGATGAGCAGTTCTTC.

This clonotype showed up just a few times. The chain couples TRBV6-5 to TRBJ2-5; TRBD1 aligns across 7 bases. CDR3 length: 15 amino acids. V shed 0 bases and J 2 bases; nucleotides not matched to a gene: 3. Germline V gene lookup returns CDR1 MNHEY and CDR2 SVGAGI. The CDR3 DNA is TGTGCCAGCAGTTACTCGACAGGGTTTCAAGAGACCCAGTACTTC. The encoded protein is CASSYSTGFQETQYF.

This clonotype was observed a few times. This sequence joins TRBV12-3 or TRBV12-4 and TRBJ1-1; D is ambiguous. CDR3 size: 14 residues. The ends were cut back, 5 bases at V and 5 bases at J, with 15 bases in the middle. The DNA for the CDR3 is TGTGCCAGCAGTGCAAGGAGTTTCGGGACTGAAGCTTTCTTT. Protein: CASSARSFGTEAFF.

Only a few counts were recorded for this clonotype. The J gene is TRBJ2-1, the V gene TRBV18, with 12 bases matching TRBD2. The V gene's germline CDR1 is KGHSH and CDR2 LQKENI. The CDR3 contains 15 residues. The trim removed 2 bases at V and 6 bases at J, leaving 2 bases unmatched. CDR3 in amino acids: CASSPMTSGSNEQFF. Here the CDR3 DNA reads TGTGCCAGCTCACCAATGACTAGCGGGAGCAATGAGCAGTTCTTC.

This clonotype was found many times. CDR3 DNA: TGCAGTGCCGCCGGGACAACCGAAGCTTTCTTT. Protein product: CSAAGTTEAFF. This chain connects TRBV20-1 to TRBJ1-1; D possibly corresponds to TRBD1 (6 bases). The CDR3 covers 11 residues. V lost 6 bases, J lost 8 bases, and 13 bases lay in between. Germline CDR1 is DFQATT and CDR2 is SNEGSKA (reference sequence).

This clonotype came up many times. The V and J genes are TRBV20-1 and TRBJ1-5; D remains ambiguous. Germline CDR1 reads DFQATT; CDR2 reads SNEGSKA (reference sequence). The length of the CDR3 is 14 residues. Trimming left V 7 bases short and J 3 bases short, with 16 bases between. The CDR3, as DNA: TGCAGTGTCACATCCGGGTCCTTCAATCAGCCCCAGCATTTT. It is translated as CSVTSGSFNQPQHF.

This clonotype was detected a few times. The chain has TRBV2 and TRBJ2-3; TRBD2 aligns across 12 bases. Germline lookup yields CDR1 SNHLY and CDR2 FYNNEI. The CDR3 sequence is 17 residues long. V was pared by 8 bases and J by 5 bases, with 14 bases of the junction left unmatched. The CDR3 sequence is CASLEASGRARVDTQYF. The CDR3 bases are TGTGCCAGCCTTGAGGCTAGCGGGAGGGCCAGGGTAGATACGCAGTATTTT. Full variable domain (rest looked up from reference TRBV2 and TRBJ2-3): EPEVTQTPSHQVTQMGQEVILRCVPISNHLYFYWYRQILGQKVEFLVSFYNNEISEKSEIFDDQFSVERPDGSNFTLKIRSTKLEDSAMYFCASLEASGRARVDTQYFGPGTRLTVL.

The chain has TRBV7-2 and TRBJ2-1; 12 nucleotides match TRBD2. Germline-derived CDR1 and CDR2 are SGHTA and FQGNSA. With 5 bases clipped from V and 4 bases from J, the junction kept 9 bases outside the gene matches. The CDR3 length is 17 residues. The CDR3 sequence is CASSPTPGTSGYNEQFF. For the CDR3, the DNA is TGTGCCAGCAGCCCCACACCCGGGACTAGCGGGTACAATGAGCAGTTCTTC.

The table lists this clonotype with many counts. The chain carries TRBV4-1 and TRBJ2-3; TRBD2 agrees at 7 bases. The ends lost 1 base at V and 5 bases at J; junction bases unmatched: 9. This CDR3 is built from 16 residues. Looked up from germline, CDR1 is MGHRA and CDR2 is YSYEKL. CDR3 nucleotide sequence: TGCGCCAGCAGCCAAGGAAGTCTAGCGGCGGTAGATACGCAGTATTTT. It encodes CASSQGSLAAVDTQYF.

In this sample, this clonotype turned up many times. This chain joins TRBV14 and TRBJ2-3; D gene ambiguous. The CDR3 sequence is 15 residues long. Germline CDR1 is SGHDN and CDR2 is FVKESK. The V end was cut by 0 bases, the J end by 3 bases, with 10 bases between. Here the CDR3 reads CASSQDIVGTDTQYF. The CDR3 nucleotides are TGTGCCAGCAGCCAAGATATAGTGGGGACAGATACGCAGTATTTT.

DNA for the CDR3: TGTGCCAGCAGCGCAACTAGCGGGGCTAACCGAGAGACCCAGTACTTC. Protein product: CASSATSGANRETQYF. The chain joins TRBV7-6 to TRBJ2-5; the match to TRBD2 covers 10 bases. V was pared by 5 bases and J by 4 bases, with 10 bases of the junction left unmatched. Germline-derived CDR1 and CDR2 are SGHVS and FNYEAQ. The CDR3 is made up of 16 amino acids. The full variable domain, completed using reference TRBV7-6 and TRBJ2-5, is GAGVSQSPRYKVTKRGQDVALRCDPISGHVSLYWYRQALGQGPEFLTYFNYEAQQDKSGLPNDRFSAERPEGSISTLTIQRTEQRDSAMYRCASSATSGANRETQYFGPGTRLLVL.

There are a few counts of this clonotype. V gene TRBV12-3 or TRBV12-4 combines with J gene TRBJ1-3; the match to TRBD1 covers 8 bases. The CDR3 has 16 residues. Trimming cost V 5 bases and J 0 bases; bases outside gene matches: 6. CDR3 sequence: CASSPRTGLSGNTIYF. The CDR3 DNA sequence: TGTGCCAGCAGTCCCCGGACAGGGCTCTCTGGAAACACCATATATTTT.

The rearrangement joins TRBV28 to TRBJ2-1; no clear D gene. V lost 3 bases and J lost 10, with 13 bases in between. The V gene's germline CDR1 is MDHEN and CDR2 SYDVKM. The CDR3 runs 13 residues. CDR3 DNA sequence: TGTGCCAGCAGTTTGTCAAGACTGGGAGAGCAGTTCTTC. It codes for CASSLSRLGEQFF.

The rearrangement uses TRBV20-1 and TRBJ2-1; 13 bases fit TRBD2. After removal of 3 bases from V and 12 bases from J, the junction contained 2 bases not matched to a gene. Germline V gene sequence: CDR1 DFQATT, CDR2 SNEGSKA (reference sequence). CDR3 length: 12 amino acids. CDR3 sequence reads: CSARGLAGMQFF. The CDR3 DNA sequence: TGCAGTGCTAGGGGACTAGCGGGAATGCAGTTCTTC.

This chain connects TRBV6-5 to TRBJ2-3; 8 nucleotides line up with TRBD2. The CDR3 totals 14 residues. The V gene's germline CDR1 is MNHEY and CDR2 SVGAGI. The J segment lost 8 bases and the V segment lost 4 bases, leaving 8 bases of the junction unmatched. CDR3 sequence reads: CASSSAGGGFTQYF. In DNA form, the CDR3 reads TGTGCCAGCAGTTCGGCGGGAGGTGGTTTTACGCAGTATTTT.

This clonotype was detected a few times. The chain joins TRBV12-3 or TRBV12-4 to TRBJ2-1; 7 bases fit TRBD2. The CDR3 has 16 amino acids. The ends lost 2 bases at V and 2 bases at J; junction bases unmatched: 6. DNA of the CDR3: TGTGCCAGCAGTTTAAGTAGCGGGCCTACCTACAATGAGCAGTTCTTC. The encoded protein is CASSLSSGPTYNEQFF.

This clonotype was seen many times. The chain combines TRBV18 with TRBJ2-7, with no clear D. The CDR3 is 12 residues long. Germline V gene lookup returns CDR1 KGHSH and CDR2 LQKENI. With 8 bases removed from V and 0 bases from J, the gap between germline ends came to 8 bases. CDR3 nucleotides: TGTGCCAGCAGCCCGACCTCCTACGAGCAGTACTTC. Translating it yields CASSPTSYEQYF.

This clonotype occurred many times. The CDR3 DNA reads as TGTGCCAGCAACCCCCCGGGGCAAGAGACCCAGTACTTC. The encoded protein is CASNPPGQETQYF. The chain employs TRBV12-3 or TRBV12-4 and TRBJ2-5; a possible D gene is TRBD2 (5 bases). CDR3 length equals 13 residues. With 7 bases removed from V and 2 bases from J, the gap between germline ends came to 11 bases.